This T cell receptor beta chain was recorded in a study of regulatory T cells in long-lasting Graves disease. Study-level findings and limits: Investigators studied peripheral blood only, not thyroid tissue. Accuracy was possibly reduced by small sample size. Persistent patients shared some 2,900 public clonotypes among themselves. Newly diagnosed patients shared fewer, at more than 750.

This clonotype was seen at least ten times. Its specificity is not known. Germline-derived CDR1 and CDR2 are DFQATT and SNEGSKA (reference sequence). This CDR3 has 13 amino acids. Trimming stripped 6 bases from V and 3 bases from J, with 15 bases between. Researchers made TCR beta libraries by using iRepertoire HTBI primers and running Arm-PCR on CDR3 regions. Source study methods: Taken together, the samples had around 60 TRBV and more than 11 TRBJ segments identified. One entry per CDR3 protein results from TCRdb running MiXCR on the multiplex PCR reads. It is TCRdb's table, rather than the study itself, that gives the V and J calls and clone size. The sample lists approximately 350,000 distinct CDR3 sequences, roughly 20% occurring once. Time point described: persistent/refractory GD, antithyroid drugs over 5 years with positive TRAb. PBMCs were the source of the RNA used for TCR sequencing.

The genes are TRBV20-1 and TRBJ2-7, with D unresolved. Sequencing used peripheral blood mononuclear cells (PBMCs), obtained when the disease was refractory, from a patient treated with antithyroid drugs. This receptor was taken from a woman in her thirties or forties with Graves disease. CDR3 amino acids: CSALGPIGYEQYF. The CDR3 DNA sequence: TGCAGTGCGCTGGGTCCCATCGGCTACGAGCAGTACTTC.